This TCR beta chain was obtained from a study of post-analysis software for immune sequencing data. Broader study findings: Patients carried a handful of TRBV segments more frequently than controls did, and TRBV5-6, TRBV5-1 and TRBV20-1 were among them.

This CDR3 is built from 14 residues. Trimming shortened V by 4 bases and J by 6 bases, and 16 bases separated the two germline ends. Germline V gives CDR1 SGHRS, CDR2 YFSETQ. Note on this clonotype: The antigen remains unidentified.

The TCR beta cDNA libraries carried unique molecular identifiers. TCRdb reprocessed the PCR reads with MiXCR, giving one entry per CDR3 protein. The table has roughly 170,000 distinct CDR3 sequences, 30% seen once. The TCR originated in a girl aged 5 to 17 with multiple sclerosis. V and J are TRBV5-1 and TRBJ1-2; possible D gene TRBD1, 5 bases. Sample: blood. The CDR3 nucleotides read TGCGCCAGCAGCCACGGGACTTTTGAGGATGGCTACACCTTC. This translates into CASSHGTFEDGYTF. Supplemented by reference TRBV5-1 and TRBJ1-2, the full variable domain reads KAGVTQTPRYLIKTRGQQVTLSCSPISGHRSVSWYQQTPGQGLQFLFEYFSETQRNKGNFPGRFSGRQFSNSRSEMNVSTLELGDSALYLCASSHGTFEDGYTFGSGTRLTVV.